A selection of T cell receptor beta chains follows, all from one sample in a study of T-cell memory formation after mild COVID-19. MiXCR, run by TCRdb on the 5' RACE reads, gives a single entry per CDR3 protein. The sample yields 550,000 to 600,000 distinct CDR3 sequences, around a sixth seen once. Sequenced material: PBMCs or a T cell subset sorted from them (not recorded which). These receptors were obtained from an adult woman who had mild COVID-19 (a few samples of this study predate the infection). Cell type and time point are not known. The CDR3 runs from the conserved cysteine through the conserved F or W. The D gene is left open where the match is weak. Some rows have no size entry. The others give once, few or many, or a class for an expanded clone.

J gene: TRBJ2-1
V gene: TRBV11-3
D gene: .
clone size: .
CDR3 protein: CASSLGDDEQFF
CDR3 DNA: TGTGCCAGCAGCTTAGGGGACGATGAGCAGTTCTTC

J gene: TRBJ1-6
V gene: TRBV7-6
D gene: .
clone size: .
CDR3 protein: CASSFNGYDSPLHF
CDR3 DNA: TGTGCCAGCAGCTTTAATGGGTATGATTCACCCCTCCACTTT

J gene: TRBJ1-1
V gene: TRBV27
D gene: .
clone size: .
CDR3 protein: CASSLSWTGNTEAFF
CDR3 DNA: TGTGCCAGCAGTTTATCGTGGACGGGGAACACTGAAGCTTTCTTT

J gene: TRBJ2-5
V gene: TRBV28
D gene: .
clone size: few
CDR3 protein: CASRPIDRETQYF
CDR3 DNA: TGTGCCAGCAGACCCATAGACAGAGAGACCCAGTACTTC

J gene: TRBJ2-1
V gene: TRBV4-3
D gene: .
clone size: .
CDR3 protein: CASSRRNLTLRRAYNEQFF
CDR3 DNA: TGCGCCAGCAGCCGAAGAAACCTGACCCTCCGCCGGGCCTACAATGAGCAGTTCTTC

J gene: TRBJ2-2
V gene: TRBV6-6
D gene: TRBD1
clone size: .
CDR3 protein: CASSYRQGAHGELFF
CDR3 DNA: TGTGCCAGCAGTTATCGACAGGGGGCTCACGGGGAGCTGTTTTTT

J gene: TRBJ2-7
V gene: TRBV6-2/TRBV6-3
D gene: TRBD2
clone size: .
CDR3 protein: CASSYPLAGGTHEQYF
CDR3 DNA: TGTGCCAGCAGTTACCCACTAGCGGGAGGTACTCACGAGCAGTACTTC

J gene: TRBJ2-2
V gene: TRBV15
D gene: TRBD1
clone size: .
CDR3 protein: CATSSDPGQGTVELFF
CDR3 DNA: TGTGCCACCAGCAGTGACCCGGGACAGGGGACCGTGGAGCTGTTTTTT

J gene: TRBJ2-7
V gene: TRBV5-4
D gene: TRBD1
clone size: .
CDR3 protein: CASSTKGGPYEQYF
CDR3 DNA: TGTGCCAGCAGCACGAAAGGGGGCCCCTACGAGCAGTACTTC

J gene: TRBJ2-1
V gene: TRBV14
D gene: .
clone size: .
CDR3 protein: CASSPYNANEQFF
CDR3 DNA: TGTGCCAGCAGCCCCTATAATGCGAATGAGCAGTTCTTC

J gene: TRBJ2-5
V gene: TRBV19
D gene: .
clone size: few
CDR3 protein: CASSPHTGTVGRETQYF
CDR3 DNA: TGTGCCAGTAGTCCGCACACCGGGACGGTGGGACGAGAGACCCAGTACTTC

J gene: TRBJ2-7
V gene: TRBV28
D gene: .
clone size: few
CDR3 protein: CASSSLPGTPSSYEQYF
CDR3 DNA: TGTGCCAGCAGTTCCCTACCTGGGACTCCTAGCTCCTACGAGCAGTACTTC

J gene: TRBJ1-5
V gene: TRBV7-9
D gene: .
clone size: .
CDR3 protein: CASSFDSYNQPQHF
CDR3 DNA: TGTGCCAGCAGCTTTGACAGTTACAATCAGCCCCAGCATTTT

J gene: TRBJ1-2
V gene: TRBV30
D gene: .
clone size: few
CDR3 protein: CAWSRLGRADGYTF
CDR3 DNA: TGTGCCTGGAGTCGGTTAGGGAGGGCCGATGGCTACACCTTC

J gene: TRBJ2-1
V gene: TRBV9
D gene: TRBD1
clone size: few
CDR3 protein: CASSAGWRDRGYNEQFF
CDR3 DNA: TGTGCCAGCAGCGCCGGTTGGAGGGACAGGGGATACAATGAGCAGTTCTTC

J gene: TRBJ2-7
V gene: TRBV10-3
D gene: .
clone size: .
CDR3 protein: CAISESKVRSSYEQYF
CDR3 DNA: TGTGCCATCAGTGAGTCCAAGGTCCGAAGCTCCTACGAGCAGTACTTC

J gene: TRBJ2-5
V gene: TRBV12-3/TRBV12-4
D gene: .
clone size: few
CDR3 protein: CASSLALRVTQYF
CDR3 DNA: TGTGCCAGCAGTTTAGCTCTGCGGGTGACCCAGTACTTC

J gene: TRBJ1-2
V gene: TRBV11-2
D gene: .
clone size: .
CDR3 protein: CASSLEGGITSYTF
CDR3 DNA: TGTGCCAGCAGCTTAGAGGGTGGGATTACGAGCTACACCTTC

J gene: TRBJ2-3
V gene: TRBV24-1
D gene: .
clone size: few
CDR3 protein: CATSLNTEDTDTQYF
CDR3 DNA: TGTGCCACCAGTCTAAACACGGAAGATACAGATACGCAGTATTTT

J gene: TRBJ2-1
V gene: TRBV6-5
D gene: .
clone size: .
CDR3 protein: CASRPARDGGPRVF
CDR3 DNA: TGTGCCAGCAGACCGGCTCGGGACGGGGGACCTAGAGTCTTC